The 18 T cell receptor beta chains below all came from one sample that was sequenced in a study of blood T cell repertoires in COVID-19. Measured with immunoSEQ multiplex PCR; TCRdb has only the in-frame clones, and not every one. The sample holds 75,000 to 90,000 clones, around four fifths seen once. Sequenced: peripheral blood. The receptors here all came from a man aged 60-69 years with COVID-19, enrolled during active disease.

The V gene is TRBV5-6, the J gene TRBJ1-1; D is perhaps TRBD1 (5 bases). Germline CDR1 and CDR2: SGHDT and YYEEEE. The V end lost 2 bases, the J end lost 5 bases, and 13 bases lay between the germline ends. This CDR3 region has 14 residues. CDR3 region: CASSFGQGGTEAFF. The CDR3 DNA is TGTGCCAGCAGCTTTGGGCAGGGAGGGACTGAAGCTTTCTTT.

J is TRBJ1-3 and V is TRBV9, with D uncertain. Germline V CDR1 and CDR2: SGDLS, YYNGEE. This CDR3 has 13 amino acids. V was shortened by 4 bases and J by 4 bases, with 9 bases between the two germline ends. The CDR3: CASSTQTGNTIYF. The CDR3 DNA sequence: TGTGCCAGCAGCACCCAAACAGGAAACACCATATATTTT.

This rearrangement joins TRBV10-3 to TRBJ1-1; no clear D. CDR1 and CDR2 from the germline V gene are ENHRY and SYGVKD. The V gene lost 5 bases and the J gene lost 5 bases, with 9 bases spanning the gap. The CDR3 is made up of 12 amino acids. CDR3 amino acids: CAISHGSTEAFF. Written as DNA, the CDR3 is TGTGCCATCAGTCACGGTAGTACTGAAGCTTTCTTT.

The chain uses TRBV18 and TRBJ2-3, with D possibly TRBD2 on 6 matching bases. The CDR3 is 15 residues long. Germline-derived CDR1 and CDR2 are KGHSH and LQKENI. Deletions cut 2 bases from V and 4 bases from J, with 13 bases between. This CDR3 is CASSPLRDKADTQYF. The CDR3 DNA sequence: TGTGCCAGCTCACCATTGCGGGATAAGGCAGATACGCAGTATTTT.

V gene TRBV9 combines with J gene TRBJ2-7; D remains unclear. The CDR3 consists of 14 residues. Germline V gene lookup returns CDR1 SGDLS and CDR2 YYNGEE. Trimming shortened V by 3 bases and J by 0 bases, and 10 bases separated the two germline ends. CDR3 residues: CASSEDTYSYEQYF. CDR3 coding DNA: TGTGCCAGCAGCGAAGACACTTACTCCTACGAGCAGTACTTC.

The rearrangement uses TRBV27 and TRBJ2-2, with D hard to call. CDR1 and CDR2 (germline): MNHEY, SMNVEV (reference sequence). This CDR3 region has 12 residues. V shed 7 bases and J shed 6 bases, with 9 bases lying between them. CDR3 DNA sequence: TGTGCCAGCACCCGTCCCCCCGGGGAGCTGTTTTTT. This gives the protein CASTRPPGELFF.

The CDR3 spells CSVGGINTEAFF. The CDR3 nucleotides are TGCAGCGTTGGAGGGATTAACACTGAAGCTTTCTTT. This chain links TRBV29-1 with TRBJ1-1; D uncertain. The germline gives CDR1 SQVTM, CDR2 ANQGSEA. With 4 bases removed from V and 2 bases from J, the gap between germline ends came to 8 bases. The CDR3 is 12 amino acids. Full variable domain (remainder filled in from reference TRBV29-1 and TRBJ1-1): SAVISQKPSRDICQRGTSLTIQCQVDSQVTMMFWYRQQPGQSLTLIATANQGSEATYESGFVIDKFPISRPNLTFSTLTVSNMSPEDSSIYLCSVGGINTEAFFGQGTRLTVV.

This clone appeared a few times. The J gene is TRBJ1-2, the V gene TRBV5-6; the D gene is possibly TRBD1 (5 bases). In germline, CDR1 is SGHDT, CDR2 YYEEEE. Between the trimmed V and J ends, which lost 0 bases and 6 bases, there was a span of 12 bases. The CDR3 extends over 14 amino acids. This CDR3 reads CASSLGNDRDGYTF. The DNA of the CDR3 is TGTGCCAGCAGCTTGGGCAATGACAGAGATGGCTACACCTTC. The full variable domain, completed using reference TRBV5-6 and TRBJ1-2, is DAGVTQSPTHLIKTRGQQVTLRCSPKSGHDTVSWYQQALGQGPQFIFQYYEEEERQRGNFPDRFSGHQFPNYSSELNVNALLLGDSALYLCASSLGNDRDGYTFGSGTRLTVV.

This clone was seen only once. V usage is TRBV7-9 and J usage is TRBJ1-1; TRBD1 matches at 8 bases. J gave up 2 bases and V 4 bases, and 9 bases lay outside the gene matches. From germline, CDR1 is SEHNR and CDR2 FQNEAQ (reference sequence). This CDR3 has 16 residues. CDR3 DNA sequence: TGTGCCAGCAGCTCTACATGGACAGGGAGCAACACTGAAGCTTTCTTT. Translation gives CASSSTWTGSNTEAFF.

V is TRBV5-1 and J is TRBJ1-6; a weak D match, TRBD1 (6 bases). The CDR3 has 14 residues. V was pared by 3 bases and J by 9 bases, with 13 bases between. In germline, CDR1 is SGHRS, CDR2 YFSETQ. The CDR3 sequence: CASSWTDEGSPLHF. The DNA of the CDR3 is TGCGCCAGCAGCTGGACAGACGAGGGTTCACCCCTCCACTTT. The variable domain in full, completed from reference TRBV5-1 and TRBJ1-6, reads KAGVTQTPRYLIKTRGQQVTLSCSPISGHRSVSWYQQTPGQGLQFLFEYFSETQRNKGNFPGRFSGRQFSNSRSEMNVSTLELGDSALYLCASSWTDEGSPLHFGNGTRLTVT.

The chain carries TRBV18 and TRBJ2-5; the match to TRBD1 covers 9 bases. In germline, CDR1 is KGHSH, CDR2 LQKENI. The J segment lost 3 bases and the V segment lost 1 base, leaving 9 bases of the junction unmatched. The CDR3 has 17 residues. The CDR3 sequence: CASSPLAGTGYEETQYF. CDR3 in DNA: TGTGCCAGCTCACCACTCGCTGGGACAGGGTACGAAGAGACCCAGTACTTC.

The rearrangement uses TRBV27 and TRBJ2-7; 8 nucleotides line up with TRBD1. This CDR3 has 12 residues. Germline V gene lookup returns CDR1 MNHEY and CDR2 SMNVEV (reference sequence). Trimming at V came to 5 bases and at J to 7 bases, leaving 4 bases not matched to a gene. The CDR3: CASSHRDREQYF. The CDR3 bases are TGTGCCAGCAGTCACCGGGACAGGGAGCAGTACTTC.

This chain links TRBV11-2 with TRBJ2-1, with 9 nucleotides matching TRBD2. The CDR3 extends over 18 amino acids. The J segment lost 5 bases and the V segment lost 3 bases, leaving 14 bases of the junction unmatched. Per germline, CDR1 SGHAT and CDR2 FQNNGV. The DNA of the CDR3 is TGTGCCAGCAGCTTGGTTGGTTATGAGGTAGCGGGAGACAATGAGCAGTTCTTC. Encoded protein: CASSLVGYEVAGDNEQFF.

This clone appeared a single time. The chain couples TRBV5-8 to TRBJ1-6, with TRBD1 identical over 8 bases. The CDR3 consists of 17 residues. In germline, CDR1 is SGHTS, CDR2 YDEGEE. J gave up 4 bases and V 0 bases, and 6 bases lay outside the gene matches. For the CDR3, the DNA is TGTGCCAGCAGCTTGGGCGTTGGACAGGGATATAATTCACCCCTCCACTTT. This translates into CASSLGVGQGYNSPLHF.

The CDR3 spells CASSLLGQGSHYGYTF. The CDR3 DNA follows: TGTGCCAGCAGCTTACTAGGACAGGGCAGTCACTATGGCTACACCTTC. The genes are TRBV13 and TRBJ1-2, with TRBD1 matching over 8 bases. Losses at the gene ends were 2 bases for V and 3 bases for J; bases not matched to a gene: 8. The CDR3 loop spans 16 amino acids. Germline-derived CDR1 and CDR2 are PRHDT and FYEKMQ (reference sequence). The variable domain in full, completed from reference TRBV13 and TRBJ1-2, reads AAGVIQSPRHLIKEKRETATLKCYPIPRHDTVYWYQQGPGQDPQFLISFYEKMQSDKGSIPDRFSAQQFSDYHSELNMSSLELGDSALYFCASSLLGQGSHYGYTFGSGTRLTVV.

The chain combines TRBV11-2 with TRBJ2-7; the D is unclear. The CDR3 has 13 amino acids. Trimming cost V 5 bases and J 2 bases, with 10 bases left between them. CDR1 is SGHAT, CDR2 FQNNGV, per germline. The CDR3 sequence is CASSIIETYEQYF. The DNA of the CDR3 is TGTGCCAGCAGCATCATAGAAACCTACGAGCAGTACTTC.

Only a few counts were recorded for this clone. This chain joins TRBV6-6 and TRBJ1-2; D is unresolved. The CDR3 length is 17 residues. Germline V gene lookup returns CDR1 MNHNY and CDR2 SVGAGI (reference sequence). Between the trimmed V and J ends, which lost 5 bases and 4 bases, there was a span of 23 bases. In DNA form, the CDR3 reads TGTGCCAGCAGTCCCGACCTTTGGGCCCACCCCATCTATGGCTACACCTTC. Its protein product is CASSPDLWAHPIYGYTF.

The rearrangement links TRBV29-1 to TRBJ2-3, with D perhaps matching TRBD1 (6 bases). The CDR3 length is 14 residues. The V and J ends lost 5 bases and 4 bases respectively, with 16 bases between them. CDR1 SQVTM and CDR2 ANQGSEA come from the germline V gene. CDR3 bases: TGCAGCGTTCCGAGGGACACACACCCAGATACGCAGTATTTT. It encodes CSVPRDTHPDTQYF.